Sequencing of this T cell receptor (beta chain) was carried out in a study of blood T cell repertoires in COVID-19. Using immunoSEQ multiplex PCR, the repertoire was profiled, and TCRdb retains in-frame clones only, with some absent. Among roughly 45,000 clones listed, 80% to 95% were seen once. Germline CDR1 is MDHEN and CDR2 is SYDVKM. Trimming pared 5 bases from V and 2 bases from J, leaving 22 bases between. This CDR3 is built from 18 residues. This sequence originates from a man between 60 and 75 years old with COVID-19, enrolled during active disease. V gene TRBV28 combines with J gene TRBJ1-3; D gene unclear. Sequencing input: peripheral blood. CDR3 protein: CASSPHGGPPEAGNTIYF. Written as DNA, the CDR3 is TGTGCCAGCAGTCCCCATGGCGGCCCCCCAGAAGCTGGAAACACCATATATTTT.